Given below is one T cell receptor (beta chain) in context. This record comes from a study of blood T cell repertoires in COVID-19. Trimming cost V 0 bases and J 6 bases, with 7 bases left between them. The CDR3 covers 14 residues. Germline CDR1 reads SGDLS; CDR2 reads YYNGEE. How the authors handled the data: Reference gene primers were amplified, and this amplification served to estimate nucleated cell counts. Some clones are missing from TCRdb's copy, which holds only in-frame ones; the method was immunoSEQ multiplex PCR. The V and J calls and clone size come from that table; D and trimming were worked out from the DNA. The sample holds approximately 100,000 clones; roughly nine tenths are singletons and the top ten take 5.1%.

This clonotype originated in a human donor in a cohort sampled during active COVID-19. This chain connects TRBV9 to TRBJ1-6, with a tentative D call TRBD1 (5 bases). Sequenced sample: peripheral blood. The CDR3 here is CASSVATVNSPLHF. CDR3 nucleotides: TGTGCCAGCAGCGTAGCGACAGTTAATTCACCCCTCCACTTT.